This TCR beta chain stems from a study of T cell responses to AZD1222 COVID-19 vaccine. Overall study results and limits: Among those given AZD1222, only five to seven were seropositive at baseline. The breadth and depth of Spike-specific TCRs increased once two AZD1222 doses had been given. Spike-wide vaccine-associated CD4 TCRs dominated at 160-218 and 743-854.

The CDR3 length is 16 residues. CDR1 SGHNT and CDR2 YYREEE come from the germline V gene (reference sequence). Trimming removed 4 bases at V and 2 bases at J, with 16 bases between. Profiled with immunoSEQ multiplex PCR; TCRdb holds only in-frame clones, not every one. The table shows over 25,000 clones, with 92% occurring only once. In regard to this clone: Its antigen is as yet unknown.

Sequenced here: peripheral blood, sampled 28 days after the second AZD1222 dose. This chain links TRBV5-4 with TRBJ2-1; a weak D match, TRBD1 (6 bases). The clonotype was recovered from an adult who received the AZD1222 COVID-19 vaccine. Here the CDR3 reads CASSDQQGITYNEQFF. Here the CDR3 DNA reads TGTGCCAGCAGCGACCAACAGGGAATAACCTACAATGAGCAGTTCTTC. The full variable domain, rest sourced from reference TRBV5-4 and TRBJ2-1, is ETGVTQSPTHLIKTRGQQVTLRCSSQSGHNTVSWYQQALGQGPQFIFQYYREEENGRGNFPPRFSGLQFPNYSSELNVNALELDDSALYLCASSDQQGITYNEQFFGPGTRLTVL.